Listed below are T cell receptor beta chains from one sample, sequenced in a study of T-cell reconstitution after alpha-beta-depleted transplantation in children. One entry per CDR3 protein results from TCRdb running MiXCR on the PCR reads. This table holds 260,000 or so distinct CDR3 sequences, 12% found once. The sample was PBMCs from the stem cell graft donor, taken from the stem cell graft. The receptor set was obtained from a human donor who donated a stem cell graft to a child with acute lymphoblastic leukemia. The CDR3 runs from the conserved cysteine through the conserved F or W. The D gene is left open where the match is weak. Clone size, where shown, is once, few, many, or a class for clones that have expanded.

J: TRBJ1-1; D: -; size: many; V: TRBV6-1; length: 13; CDR3: CASSRGEVTEAFF; DNA: TGTGCCAGCAGCAGGGGAGAGGTCACTGAAGCTTTCTTT
J: TRBJ1-1; D: TRBD1; size: -; V: TRBV4-3; length: 15; CDR3: CASSQDGTGGTEAFF; DNA: TGCGCCAGCAGCCAAGACGGGACAGGCGGCACTGAAGCTTTCTTT
J: TRBJ1-1; D: TRBD1; size: -; V: TRBV24-1; length: 19; CDR3: CATSDLGRGRGRIRTEAFF; DNA: TGTGCCACCAGTGATTTGGGGAGGGGCAGGGGGCGAATCCGAACTGAAGCTTTCTTT
J: TRBJ2-6; D: -; size: many; V: TRBV6-5; length: 18; CDR3: CASSYGPDPFSGANVLTF; DNA: TGTGCCAGCAGTTACGGTCCAGACCCGTTCTCTGGGGCCAACGTCCTGACTTTC
J: TRBJ1-1; D: -; size: many; V: TRBV20-1; length: 11; CDR3: CSASRRTEAFF; DNA: TGCAGTGCCAGTCGACGGACTGAAGCTTTCTTT
J: TRBJ2-7; D: -; size: many; V: TRBV6-5; length: 16; CDR3: CASSYSPGQQVYEQYF; DNA: TGTGCCAGCAGCTACTCTCCGGGACAACAAGTATACGAGCAGTACTTC
J: TRBJ1-2; D: TRBD1; size: many; V: TRBV6-2/TRBV6-3; length: 15; CDR3: CASSRRDRGLHGYTF; DNA: TGTGCCAGCAGCCGCCGGGACAGGGGGCTTCATGGCTACACCTTC
J: TRBJ2-6; D: -; size: many; V: TRBV7-9; length: 16; CDR3: CASSFRFPGQLGIVTF; DNA: TGTGCCAGCAGCTTTAGGTTCCCCGGACAGCTCGGCATCGTTACTTTC
J: TRBJ1-6; D: -; size: -; V: TRBV6-2/TRBV6-3; length: 15; CDR3: CASSYSSSFNSPLHF; DNA: TGTGCCAGCAGTTACTCGAGCAGCTTTAATTCACCCCTCCACTTT
J: TRBJ2-1; D: TRBD2; size: few; V: TRBV28; length: 13; CDR3: CASSPPGGDEQFF; DNA: TGTGCCAGCAGTCCCCCTGGGGGGGATGAGCAGTTCTTC
J: TRBJ2-1; D: TRBD1; size: many; V: TRBV5-1; length: 17; CDR3: CASSYGMWRQGSKEQFF; DNA: TGCGCCAGCAGCTATGGAATGTGGAGACAGGGGTCAAAGGAGCAGTTCTTC
J: TRBJ2-1; D: TRBD1; size: many; V: TRBV7-3; length: 14; CDR3: CASTRDRVYNEQFF; DNA: TGTGCCAGCACCCGGGACAGAGTCTACAATGAGCAGTTCTTC
J: TRBJ1-1; D: TRBD1; size: many; V: TRBV9; length: 16; CDR3: CASSVTQGGVNTEAFF; DNA: TGTGCCAGCAGCGTAACCCAGGGGGGAGTGAACACTGAAGCTTTCTTT
J: TRBJ2-6; D: -; size: -; V: TRBV7-9; length: 17; CDR3: CASSLVVGASGANGLTF; DNA: TGTGCCAGCAGCTTAGTGGTGGGGGCCTCTGGGGCCAACGGCCTGACTTTC
J: TRBJ2-7; D: -; size: many; V: TRBV18; length: 12; CDR3: CASSPGSYEQYF; DNA: TGTGCCAGCTCACCGGGCTCCTACGAGCAGTACTTC
J: TRBJ2-3; D: -; size: many; V: TRBV7-9; length: 13; CDR3: CASSLPGTDTQYF; DNA: TGTGCCAGCAGCTTACCAGGCACAGATACGCAGTATTTT
J: TRBJ1-5; D: -; size: many; V: TRBV6-5; length: 16; CDR3: CASSYHERGGNQPQHF; DNA: TGTGCCAGCAGTTACCACGAGAGGGGAGGCAATCAGCCCCAGCATTTT
J: TRBJ2-2; D: TRBD1; size: many; V: TRBV6-1; length: 14; CDR3: CASSGGTGHGELFF; DNA: TGTGCCAGCAGTGGCGGGACAGGTCACGGGGAGCTGTTTTTT
J: TRBJ2-7; D: TRBD1; size: many; V: TRBV10-3; length: 15; CDR3: CAISPGQGVSYEQYF; DNA: TGTGCCATCAGCCCGGGACAGGGAGTTTCCTACGAGCAGTACTTC
J: TRBJ1-5; D: TRBD1; size: -; V: TRBV9; length: 14; CDR3: CASSAGGANQPQHF; DNA: TGTGCCAGCAGCGCAGGGGGCGCGAATCAGCCCCAGCATTTT
J: TRBJ2-1; D: TRBD2; size: many; V: TRBV5-6; length: 14; CDR3: CASSRALRGNEQFF; DNA: TGTGCCAGCAGCCGGGCCCTGCGGGGGAATGAGCAGTTCTTC
J: TRBJ2-1; D: TRBD2; size: many; V: TRBV29-1; length: 16; CDR3: CSSEGTSGSTYNEQFF; DNA: TGCAGCTCGGAGGGGACTAGCGGGAGTACTTACAATGAGCAGTTCTTC
J: TRBJ2-3; D: TRBD2; size: many; V: TRBV20-1; length: 17; CDR3: CSARGRLAGDGTDTQYF; DNA: TGCAGTGCTAGAGGGAGACTAGCGGGGGACGGCACAGATACGCAGTATTTT
J: TRBJ1-5; D: -; size: many; V: TRBV4-3; length: 16; CDR3: CASSQDRSNSNQPQHF; DNA: TGCGCCAGCAGCCAAGATCGGTCCAATAGCAATCAGCCCCAGCATTTT
J: TRBJ2-1; D: -; size: many; V: TRBV6-5; length: 11; CDR3: CASSNSGDQFF; DNA: TGTGCCAGCAGTAATTCAGGGGATCAGTTCTTC
J: TRBJ2-3; D: TRBD2; size: many; V: TRBV7-9; length: 16; CDR3: CASSYPRGGNTDTQYF; DNA: TGTGCCAGCAGCTACCCCCGGGGGGGCAACACAGATACGCAGTATTTT
J: TRBJ1-5; D: -; size: many; V: TRBV12-3/TRBV12-4; length: 14; CDR3: CASSPRGGDQPQHF; DNA: TGTGCCAGCAGTCCCCGGGGCGGGGATCAGCCCCAGCATTTT
J: TRBJ2-7; D: -; size: few; V: TRBV7-2; length: 15; CDR3: CASSLSTDNSYEQYF; DNA: TGTGCCAGCAGCTTATCAACGGACAACTCCTACGAGCAGTACTTC
J: TRBJ2-7; D: TRBD2; size: -; V: TRBV3-1; length: 14; CDR3: CASSGSGRAHEQYF; DNA: TGTGCCAGCAGCGGCTCCGGGAGGGCCCACGAGCAGTACTTC
J: TRBJ2-3; D: TRBD2; size: many; V: TRBV20-1; length: 15; CDR3: CSAREPAGGPGTQYF; DNA: TGCAGTGCTAGAGAGCCAGCGGGAGGGCCGGGTACGCAGTATTTT
J: TRBJ2-7; D: -; size: many; V: TRBV28; length: 11; CDR3: CASIDRGEQYF; DNA: TGTGCCAGCATAGACAGAGGCGAGCAGTACTTC
J: TRBJ1-2; D: -; size: many; V: TRBV29-1; length: 14; CDR3: CSVEGQASNYGYTF; DNA: TGCAGCGTTGAAGGCCAGGCATCTAACTATGGCTACACCTTC
J: TRBJ1-2; D: -; size: many; V: TRBV7-2; length: 14; CDR3: CASSPVEGNYGYTF; DNA: TGTGCCAGCAGCCCGGTCGAGGGTAACTATGGCTACACCTTC
J: TRBJ2-1; D: -; size: many; V: TRBV20-1; length: 15; CDR3: CSASVENRADNEQFF; DNA: TGCAGTGCTAGTGTCGAGAATCGGGCTGACAATGAGCAGTTCTTC
J: TRBJ2-1; D: -; size: many; V: TRBV3-1; length: 16; CDR3: CASSREEGGGYNEQFF; DNA: TGTGCCAGCAGCCGCGAAGAAGGGGGGGGTTACAATGAGCAGTTCTTC
J: TRBJ1-2; D: TRBD1; size: -; V: TRBV4-2; length: 19; CDR3: CASSQDQTGGPNWVTGYTF; DNA: TGTGCCAGCAGCCAAGACCAGACAGGGGGGCCAAATTGGGTCACGGGCTACACCTTC
J: TRBJ1-3; D: TRBD1; size: many; V: TRBV2; length: 17; CDR3: CASSERGQGSSGNTIYF; DNA: TGTGCCAGCAGTGAACGGGGACAGGGCAGCTCTGGAAACACCATATATTTT
J: TRBJ1-5; D: -; size: few; V: TRBV2; length: 15; CDR3: CASRFTGYSNQPQHF; DNA: TGTGCCAGCAGATTTACAGGATATAGCAATCAGCCCCAGCATTTT
J: TRBJ2-1; D: -; size: many; V: TRBV20-1; length: 14; CDR3: CSARKSAADNEQFF; DNA: TGCAGTGCTAGAAAGTCTGCGGCGGACAATGAGCAGTTCTTC
J: TRBJ2-5; D: TRBD1; size: many; V: TRBV6-2/TRBV6-3; length: 14; CDR3: CASSYRGRGETQYF; DNA: TGTGCCAGCAGTTACAGGGGGCGCGGGGAGACCCAGTACTTC
J: TRBJ1-1; D: -; size: -; V: TRBV4-2; length: 17; CDR3: CASSQDLAGPGSTEAFF; DNA: TGTGCCAGCAGCCAAGATCTGGCAGGGCCAGGAAGCACTGAAGCTTTCTTT
J: TRBJ1-6; D: TRBD1; size: -; V: TRBV6-1; length: 16; CDR3: CASTKIPGQTNSPLHF; DNA: TGTGCCAGCACCAAAATCCCGGGACAGACTAATTCACCCCTCCACTTT
J: TRBJ2-2; D: TRBD2; size: few; V: TRBV6-1; length: 15; CDR3: CASSLSGGDTGELFF; DNA: TGTGCCAGCAGTCTCTCTGGGGGGGACACCGGGGAGCTGTTTTTT
J: TRBJ2-7; D: -; size: many; V: TRBV20-1; length: 14; CDR3: CSARDQASNYEQYF; DNA: TGCAGTGCTAGAGATCAGGCCAGTAATTACGAGCAGTACTTC
J: TRBJ1-4; D: TRBD1; size: -; V: TRBV7-9; length: 14; CDR3: CASSPQGAEEKLFF; DNA: TGTGCCAGCAGCCCCCAGGGGGCAGAGGAAAAACTGTTTTTT